This T cell receptor (beta chain) was identified during a study of CD8+ T cells in alopecia areata. Study conclusions and caveats: Numerous clones, expanded in lesions, remained in scalp and blood during tofacitinib. Only one nonresponder was present, which leaves the link between baseline CD8+ expansion and response uncertain.

Treatment in this sample: oral pan-JAK inhibitor, 5-10 mg twice daily. cDNA prepared by RNA extraction and subsequent reverse transcription served as the template for sequencing. The assay was immunoSEQ multiplex PCR, and TCRdb's table has in-frame clones only and misses some. The data hold about 180,000 clones, with roughly 58% observed a single time. This clone was recorded a few times. What it binds is unknown. This clonotype was sampled from a human donor with alopecia areata. The sample in question was CD4+ T cells sorted from blood, obtained at approximately week 60, from a patient treated with tofacitinib.

DNA of the CDR3: TGTGCCAGCAGTCAACAGGGACCCAATTACAATGAGCAGTTCTTC. Protein sequence: CASSQQGPNYNEQFF. The chain employs TRBV2 and TRBJ2-1; TRBD1 is a possible D gene (6 bases). CDR1 is SNHLY and CDR2 is FYNNEI in the germline V gene. Trimming stripped 5 bases from V and 4 bases from J, with 15 bases between. The CDR3 is 15 amino acids.